The clone carrying this T cell receptor beta chain was found a few times. Its antigen is not identified. The study left out patients who had uncontrolled infection, other autoimmune disease, pregnancy or lactation. These data are taken from a study of T cells in Graves' hyperthyroidism and ophthalmopathy. Study findings and constraints: Stable hyperthyroidism was told apart from ophthalmopathy by a model built on 13 V-J features. The model forecast ophthalmopathy, anticipating it by a median approximately 6 months before onset.

Researchers amplified the TCR beta CDR3 regions from RNA transcripts. RT-PCR in the first round (using the HTBI primer set) targeted the TCR CDR3. Using its own MiXCR run on the multiplex PCR reads, TCRdb lists one record per CDR3 protein. The sample holds roughly 45,000 distinct CDR3 sequences, about half seen once. CDR3 size: 14 residues. Germline CDR1 GTSNPN, CDR2 SVGIG (reference sequence). V shed 0 bases, J shed 1 base, and the junction held 1 base outside the gene matches. The TCR comes from a woman between 50 and 59 years old with Graves' hyperthyroidism. The sequenced sample consisted of peripheral blood or thyroid tissue (not recorded which). The chain is built from TRBV30 and TRBJ2-3; the match to TRBD2 covers 7 bases. The CDR3 loop reads CAWSVTSGTDTQYF. The CDR3 nucleotides are TGTGCCTGGAGTGTAACTAGCGGCACAGATACGCAGTATTTT.